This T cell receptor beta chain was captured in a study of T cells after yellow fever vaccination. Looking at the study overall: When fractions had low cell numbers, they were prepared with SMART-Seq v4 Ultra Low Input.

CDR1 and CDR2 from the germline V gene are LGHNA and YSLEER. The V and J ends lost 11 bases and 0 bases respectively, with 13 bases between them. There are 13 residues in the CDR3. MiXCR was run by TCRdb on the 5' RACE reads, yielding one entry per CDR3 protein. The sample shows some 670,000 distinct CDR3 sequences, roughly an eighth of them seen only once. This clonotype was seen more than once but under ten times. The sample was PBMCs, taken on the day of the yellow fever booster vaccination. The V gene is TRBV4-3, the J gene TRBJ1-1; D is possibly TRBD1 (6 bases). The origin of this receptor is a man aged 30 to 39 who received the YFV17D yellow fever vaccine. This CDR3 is CAAGDTMNTEAFF. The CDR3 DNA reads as TGCGCCGCAGGGGACACCATGAACACTGAAGCTTTCTTT.